A single sample is the source of the 16 T cell receptor beta chains below, sequenced in a study of shared clonotypes between healthy human individuals. TCRdb keeps only in-frame clones here, not all; method: immunoSEQ multiplex PCR. The table lists some 490,000 clones, almost 80% of them singletons. Sequences were obtained from PBMCs. The receptors originated from a woman aged 40 to 49 in good health. Some clones in this sample may be carry-over from other donors' samples.

The chain recombines TRBV19 with TRBJ1-2; perhaps TRBD1 as D (5 bases). Trimming shortened V by 5 bases and J by 3 bases, and 16 bases separated the two germline ends. The CDR3 extends over 15 amino acids. CDR1 is LNHDA, CDR2 SQIVND, per germline (reference sequence). This chain's CDR3 is CASSAVGQGYYGYTF. For the CDR3, the DNA is TGTGCCAGTAGTGCCGTCGGGCAGGGCTACTATGGCTACACCTTC.

This clone showed up just a few times. V usage is TRBV30 and J usage is TRBJ1-4; no clear D. This CDR3 is built from 14 residues. In germline, CDR1 is GTSNPN, CDR2 SVGIG (reference sequence). V lost 0 bases and J 5 bases, leaving 10 bases between the germline ends. This CDR3 reads CAWSVGSANEKLFF. DNA of the CDR3: TGTGCCTGGAGTGTCGGCAGTGCGAATGAAAAACTGTTTTTT.

As DNA, the CDR3 is TGTGCCTGGAGCAGGGGGCCGGACACTGAAGCTTTCTTT. As protein: CAWSRGPDTEAFF. The V and J genes are TRBV30 and TRBJ1-1, with 8 positions matching TRBD1. V lost 3 bases to trimming and J lost 3 bases; unmatched junction nucleotides: 3. In germline, CDR1 is GTSNPN, CDR2 SVGIG (reference sequence). The CDR3 totals 13 residues.

In its sample, this clone was seen once. The chain carries TRBV28 and TRBJ1-2, with a tentative D call TRBD1 (5 bases). The V end lost 7 bases, the J end lost 6 bases, and 18 bases lay between the germline ends. Germline V gene lookup returns CDR1 MDHEN and CDR2 SYDVKM. CDR3 length equals 14 residues. CDR3 coding DNA: TGTGCCAGCACCTCGAACCCCGACAGAAATGGCTACACCTTC. Encoded protein: CASTSNPDRNGYTF.

The CDR3 nucleotides read TGTGCCAGCAGCGGGGGGCGACTAGCTGGGACCCCTTACTCCTACGAGCAGTACTTC. Translating gives CASSGGRLAGTPYSYEQYF. The chain joins TRBV7-9 to TRBJ2-7; D might be TRBD2 (7 bases). V gave up 5 bases and J gave up 0 bases, with 26 bases separating them. CDR3 length equals 19 residues. Per the germline V gene, CDR1 is SEHNR and CDR2 is FQNEAQ (reference sequence).

The chain recombines TRBV15 with TRBJ2-2; a weak D match, TRBD2 (6 bases). The CDR3 is 12 residues long. Trimming left V 5 bases short and J 7 bases short, with 8 bases between. CDR1 and CDR2 from the germline V gene are LNHNV and YYDKDF (reference sequence). The CDR3 here is CATSAGIGELFF. The CDR3 DNA reads TGTGCCACCAGCGCGGGAATCGGGGAGCTGTTTTTT. The whole variable domain, remainder taken from reference TRBV15 and TRBJ2-2, is DAMVIQNPRYQVTQFGKPVTLSCSQTLNHNVMYWYQQKSSQAPKLLFHYYDKDFNNEADTPDNFQSRRPNTSFCFLDIRSPGLGDTAMYLCATSAGIGELFFGEGSRLTVL.

This clone has a handful of counts. A far larger clone is one nucleotide away, so this likely arose from a read error. The chain couples TRBV4-2 to TRBJ2-5, with D perhaps being TRBD1 or TRBD2 (5 bases each). CDR1 and CDR2 (germline): LGHNA, YNFKEQ. The V and J ends lost 0 bases and 13 bases respectively, with 24 bases between them. The CDR3 length is 16 residues. CDR3 sequence reads: CASSQDEGQGVDERYF. CDR3 in DNA: TGTGCCAGCAGCCAAGACGAGGGGCAGGGCGTCGACGAGCGGTACTTC.

This chain's CDR3 is CASSQDEGGLAVPSSYNEQFF. The CDR3 DNA reads as TGCGCCAGCAGCCAAGATGAGGGCGGACTAGCGGTGCCTAGCTCCTACAATGAGCAGTTCTTC. The rearrangement uses TRBV4-1 and TRBJ2-1; 10 bases are shared with TRBD2. J was trimmed by 0 bases and V by 0 bases; bases with no gene match: 14. The CDR3 loop spans 21 amino acids. Germline lookup yields CDR1 MGHRA and CDR2 YSYEKL.

The chain uses TRBV21-1 and TRBJ1-1. TRBV21-1 is classified as a pseudogene. The CDR3 spans 16 residues. Here the CDR3 reads CASRVIVATIRTEAFF. CDR3 nucleotides: TGTGCCAGCAGAGTTATTGTAGCTACAATTCGCACTGAAGCTTTCTTT.

About this clone itself: A much larger clone differs by one base, so this may be a read error. Other nucleotide sequences in the sample specify the same CDR3. The gene calls are TRBV7-9 and TRBJ1-1, with 11 bases lining up with TRBD1. Germline V CDR1 and CDR2: SEHNR, FQNEAQ (reference sequence). The CDR3 is 15 residues long. For the CDR3, the DNA is TGTGCCAGTAGCTTATTCGGGACAGGGGGTTCTGAAGCTTTCTTT. It yields the protein CASSLFGTGGSEAFF.

The chain uses TRBV5-1 and TRBJ2-7; the D is unclear. The V end was cut by 0 bases, the J end by 2 bases, with 9 bases between. From germline, CDR1 is SGHRS and CDR2 YFSETQ. The CDR3 length is 14 residues. CDR3 protein: CASSLESTTYEQYF. CDR3 bases: TGCGCCAGCAGCTTGGAGAGTACCACCTACGAGCAGTACTTC.

This clone has a single count. The chain uses TRBV6-5 and TRBJ2-1; no clear D. This CDR3 spans 14 amino acids. Germline CDR1 MNHEY, CDR2 SVGAGI. V dropped 6 bases and J dropped 2 bases, with 11 bases sitting between them. CDR3 nucleotide sequence: TGTGCCAGCAGCCCCCCAGGAACCTACAATGAGCAGTTCTTC. It encodes CASSPPGTYNEQFF.

Regarding this clone: One base away lies a much larger clone, so this may be a sequencing read error. The rearrangement links TRBV5-4 to TRBJ2-5, with D tentatively TRBD2 (7 bases). Germline V gene lookup returns CDR1 SGHNT and CDR2 YYREEE (reference sequence). The CDR3 length is 15 residues. The CDR3 DNA follows: TGTGCCAGCAGCCGGGGGGTAGCGGAGGGGGAGACCCAGCACTTC. Encoded protein: CASSRGVAEGETQHF.

The V and J genes are TRBV7-9 and TRBJ1-3; no clear D. The V and J ends lost 4 bases and 3 bases respectively, with 10 bases between them. Germline V gene data show CDR1 as SEHNR and CDR2 as FQNEAQ (reference sequence). The CDR3 consists of 14 residues. This CDR3 reads CASSSRQVGNTIYF. The CDR3 DNA is TGTGCCAGCAGCTCCCGGCAGGTTGGAAACACCATATATTTT.

J is TRBJ2-5 and V is TRBV28; D assignment may be TRBD1 or TRBD2 (5 bases each). Germline CDR1 reads MDHEN; CDR2 reads SYDVKM. The length of the CDR3 is 13 residues. With 7 bases removed from V and 0 bases from J, the gap between germline ends came to 9 bases. For the CDR3, the DNA is TGTGCCAGCACTAGGGGAGACCAAGAGACCCAGTACTTC. Its protein product is CASTRGDQETQYF.

This clone was seen only once. CDR3 in amino acids: CASSPQISGNSPLHF. As DNA, the CDR3 is TGTGCCAGCAGTCCCCAAATTTCGGGGAATTCACCCCTCCACTTT. The chain couples TRBV28 to TRBJ1-6; no reliable D call. The germline CDR1 and CDR2 sequences are MDHEN and SYDVKM. There are 15 residues in the CDR3. The V end was cut by 5 bases, the J end by 7 bases, with 15 bases between.